These 27 T cell receptor beta chains came from one sample sequenced in a study of blood T cell repertoires in COVID-19. The table came from immunoSEQ multiplex PCR; TCRdb's copy has only in-frame clones and leaves some out. Of 40,000 to 60,000 clones in the sample, 70% to 90% were seen once. The sequencing input was peripheral blood. Receptor source: a woman in her sixties with acute or convalescent COVID-19.

V usage is TRBV4-1 and J usage is TRBJ1-5; D remains unclear. The CDR3 is 17 amino acids. V was pared by 4 bases and J by 1 base, with 17 bases between. Germline V gene data show CDR1 as MGHRA and CDR2 as YSYEKL. The CDR3 is CASSPLPELGSNQPQHF. The CDR3 DNA reads TGCGCCAGCAGCCCCCTCCCCGAGCTGGGCAGCAATCAGCCCCAGCATTTT.

The chain couples TRBV29-1 to TRBJ2-3; possibly TRBD2 for D (6 bases). Trimming took 3 bases from V and 5 from J, leaving 12 bases between them. Germline CDR1 reads SQVTM; CDR2 reads ANQGSEA. This CDR3 has 13 amino acids. For the CDR3, the DNA is TGCAGCGTTGATAGGCGGGGTAGAGATACGCAGTATTTT. Encoded protein: CSVDRRGRDTQYF.

This clone appeared many times. CDR3 sequence (DNA): TGTGCCAGCTCACCCCGACAGGGTGGTCAGCCCCAGCATTTT. Translating gives CASSPRQGGQPQHF. The chain employs TRBV18 and TRBJ1-5; 7 bases line up with TRBD1. The CDR3 length is 14 residues. J gave up 6 bases and V 3 bases, and 5 bases lay outside the gene matches. CDR1 is KGHSH, CDR2 LQKENI, per germline.

The gene calls are TRBV7-3 and TRBJ1-1; a weak D match, TRBD1 (6 bases). CDR3 length: 14 residues. V lost 5 bases, J lost 1 base, and 11 bases lay in between. Germline CDR1 and CDR2: SGHTA and FQGTGA. The DNA for the CDR3 is TGTGCCAGCAGCCACGTGGGGGCGAACACTGAAGCTTTCTTT. It is translated as CASSHVGANTEAFF.

This chain links TRBV7-3 with TRBJ1-5; weak D call: TRBD1 (5 bases). CDR3 length: 14 residues. The germline V gene encodes CDR1 SGHTA and CDR2 FQGTGA. Trimming stripped 0 bases from V and 11 bases from J, with 14 bases between. Here the CDR3 DNA reads TGTGCCAGCAGCTTAACAGGTCAGGGATCGGCCCAGCATTTT. It yields the protein CASSLTGQGSAQHF.

The rearrangement links TRBV5-4 to TRBJ2-7; 9 bases line up with TRBD2. The CDR3 has 16 amino acids. Germline V gene lookup returns CDR1 SGHNT and CDR2 YYREEE (reference sequence). The trim removed 3 bases at V and 6 bases at J, leaving 13 bases unmatched. The CDR3 reads CASSSSKAGGPREQYF. The DNA for the CDR3 is TGTGCCAGCAGCTCCTCGAAGGCGGGAGGGCCCCGCGAGCAGTACTTC.

This clone was detected only a few times. V and J are TRBV19 and TRBJ2-2; D remains unclear. The CDR3 spans 14 residues. V was clipped by 3 bases and J by 2 bases, with 7 bases between them. From germline, CDR1 is LNHDA and CDR2 SQIVND (reference sequence). The DNA of the CDR3 is TGTGCCAGTAGTATCTTCAGAAACACCGGGGAGCTGTTTTTT. As protein: CASSIFRNTGELFF.

The chain employs TRBV7-8 and TRBJ1-5; 11 bases fit TRBD1. Germline V gene data show CDR1 as SGHVS and CDR2 as FQNEAQ. V gave up 5 bases and J gave up 3 bases; unmatched junction bases: 12. The CDR3 loop spans 18 amino acids. The CDR3 nucleotides read TGTGCCAGCAGCACCGGGACAGGGGGAACATATAACAATCAGCCCCAGCATTTT. This sequence encodes CASSTGTGGTYNNQPQHF.

V is TRBV19 and J is TRBJ2-2; D unresolved. Germline V lookup: CDR1 LNHDA, CDR2 SQIVND (reference sequence). The CDR3 length is 13 residues. V was shortened by 3 bases and J by 10 bases, with 12 bases between the two germline ends. CDR3 region: CASSIGRSQELFF. In DNA form, the CDR3 reads TGTGCCAGTAGTATTGGCAGGTCCCAGGAGCTGTTTTTT.

On this clone itself: The junction differs from germline at one of its ends, possibly a read error. The J gene is TRBJ1-2, the V gene TRBV12-3 or TRBV12-4; the D is unclear. CDR3 length equals 13 residues. This CDR3 is CASSLRQEDGHTF. The CDR3 bases are TGTGCCAGCAGTTTACGGCAGGAAGATGGCCACACCTTC.

This clone showed up just a few times. This sequence joins TRBV28 and TRBJ1-5; the D is unclear. The CDR3 runs to 14 residues. Germline CDR1 reads MDHEN; CDR2 reads SYDVKM. V gave up 5 bases and J gave up 6 bases, with 14 bases separating them. The CDR3 is CASSPSLGGQPQHF. In DNA, the CDR3 is TGTGCCAGCAGTCCCTCTCTGGGAGGTCAGCCCCAGCATTTT.

The CDR3 protein is CASSAIPDF. The CDR3 bases are TGTGCCAGCAGCGCTATCCCCGACTTC. The V and J genes are TRBV21-1 and TRBJ1-2. TRBV21-1 has pseudogene status. The CDR3 loop spans 9 amino acids.

The chain couples TRBV11-2 to TRBJ1-1; TRBD1 might be the D (6 bases). Trimming took 4 bases from V and 4 from J, leaving 10 bases between them. CDR3 size: 13 residues. CDR1 is SGHAT and CDR2 is FQNNGV in the germline V gene. CDR3 sequence: CASSSGQFTEAFF. In DNA form, the CDR3 reads TGTGCCAGCAGCTCAGGACAGTTCACTGAAGCTTTCTTT. Full variable domain (remainder filled in from reference TRBV11-2 and TRBJ1-1): EAGVAQSPRYKIIEKRQSVAFWCNPISGHATLYWYQQILGQGPKLLIQFQNNGVVDDSQLPKDRFSAERLKGVDSTLKIQPAKLEDSAVYLCASSSGQFTEAFFGQGTRLTVV.

The chain is built from TRBV9 and TRBJ2-5; 12 bases match TRBD2. CDR1 is SGDLS, CDR2 YYNGEE, per germline. The CDR3 runs 14 residues. The V gene end was trimmed by 3 bases and the J gene end by 5 bases; junction bases not matched to a gene: 2. The CDR3 DNA sequence: TGTGCCAGCAGCGATCTAGCGGGGGGGGAGACCCAGTACTTC. Translating it yields CASSDLAGGETQYF.

The chain combines TRBV5-4 with TRBJ2-5; the match to TRBD2 covers 14 bases. The V gene end was trimmed by 1 base and the J gene end by 5 bases; junction bases not matched to a gene: 1. Per the germline V gene, CDR1 is SGHNT and CDR2 is YYREEE (reference sequence). CDR3 size: 15 residues. This chain's CDR3 is CASSLRTSGGETQYF. For the CDR3, the DNA is TGTGCCAGCAGCTTGCGGACTAGCGGGGGGGAGACCCAGTACTTC.

The V call is TRBV7-9, the J call TRBJ2-1, with 8 nucleotides matching TRBD1. V lost 0 bases to trimming and J lost 7 bases; unmatched junction nucleotides: 14. The CDR3 length is 18 residues. The V gene's germline CDR1 is SEHNR and CDR2 FQNEAQ (reference sequence). The CDR3 sequence is CASSLAGRAGTGRNEQFF. The CDR3 coding sequence is TGTGCCAGCAGCTTAGCAGGAAGGGCCGGGACAGGTCGAAATGAGCAGTTCTTC.

This clone has more than one count but fewer than ten. The chain combines TRBV2 with TRBJ2-2; 8 bases line up with TRBD2. The CDR3 length is 15 residues. CDR1 is SNHLY, CDR2 FYNNEI, per germline. The V and J ends lost 6 bases and 2 bases, in that order; junction bases with no gene match: 5. The CDR3 nucleotides are TGTGCCAGCAGGCTCGGACTAGCTAACACCGGGGAGCTGTTTTTT. Translating it yields CASRLGLANTGELFF. The full variable domain, its missing parts supplied by reference TRBV2 and TRBJ2-2, is EPEVTQTPSHQVTQMGQEVILRCVPISNHLYFYWYRQILGQKVEFLVSFYNNEISEKSEIFDDQFSVERPDGSNFTLKIRSTKLEDSAMYFCASRLGLANTGELFFGEGSRLTVL.

The chain combines TRBV5-1 with TRBJ1-4, with D hard to call. Trimming shortened V by 4 bases and J by 0 bases, and 10 bases separated the two germline ends. The CDR3 runs to 15 residues. Looked up from germline, CDR1 is SGHRS and CDR2 is YFSETQ. In DNA, the CDR3 is TGCGCCAGCAGCGGCCGGGGAGCAACTAATGAAAAACTGTTTTTT. This codes for CASSGRGATNEKLFF.

Written as DNA, the CDR3 is TGTGCCACCTCTAGCGTCGGGGAGACCCAGTACTTC. This codes for CATSSVGETQYF. V usage is TRBV3-1 (or the pseudogene TRBV3-2) and J usage is TRBJ2-5; D perhaps matches TRBD2 (6 bases). The CDR3 spans 12 residues. V shed 10 bases and J shed 5 bases, with 14 bases lying between them. Per germline, CDR1 LGHDT and CDR2 YNNKEL (reference sequence).

V gene TRBV18 combines with J gene TRBJ1-5, with TRBD1 as a possible D gene (6 bases). V shed 6 bases and J shed 4 bases, with 16 bases lying between them. Germline V CDR1 and CDR2: KGHSH, LQKENI. The CDR3 is 15 amino acids. The CDR3 DNA reads TGTGCCAGCTCCGGGGGGGCTGGGTATAATCAGCCCCAGCATTTT. Encoded protein: CASSGGAGYNQPQHF.

CDR3 nucleotides: TGTGCCAGTCCCGACAGGGCGGGCGGCTACACCTTC. Translation: CASPDRAGGYTF. V usage is TRBV19 and J usage is TRBJ1-2; 7 bases are a match to TRBD1. The ends lost 8 bases at V and 8 bases at J; junction bases unmatched: 8. CDR3 size: 12 residues. Germline CDR1 LNHDA, CDR2 SQIVND (reference sequence).

The chain recombines TRBV11-3 with TRBJ2-2; 14 bases line up with TRBD2. CDR3 size: 18 residues. Germline assignment: CDR1 SGHNT and CDR2 YENEEA. Losses at the gene ends were 1 base for V and 4 bases for J; bases not matched to a gene: 5. The CDR3 DNA sequence: TGTGCCAGCAGCTTAGGGACTAGCGGGGGGATCCTCACCGGGGAGCTGTTTTTT. Protein sequence: CASSLGTSGGILTGELFF.

The CDR3 DNA reads as TGTGCCAGCAGCTTTAGCCAGGGTGGGAACACTGAAGCTTTCTTT. It is translated as CASSFSQGGNTEAFF. V gene TRBV5-4 combines with J gene TRBJ1-1; D is possibly TRBD1 (5 bases). Trimming pared 2 bases from V and 1 base from J, leaving 12 bases between. Germline CDR1 reads SGHNT; CDR2 reads YYREEE (reference sequence). The CDR3 length is 15 residues.

CDR3 nucleotide sequence: TGTGCCAGTACCAAGACTAGCGTCGGAGATACGCAGTATTTT. Its translation: CASTKTSVGDTQYF. The rearrangement uses TRBV19 and TRBJ2-3; 8 nucleotides line up with TRBD2. Losses at the gene ends were 7 bases for V and 5 bases for J; bases not matched to a gene: 8. CDR3 length: 14 residues. Germline loops: CDR1 LNHDA, CDR2 SQIVND (reference sequence).

The gene calls are TRBV27 and TRBJ2-3; 9 nucleotides agree with TRBD1. J gave up 0 bases and V 4 bases, and 2 bases lay outside the gene matches. Germline assignment: CDR1 MNHEY and CDR2 SMNVEV (reference sequence). This CDR3 has 15 amino acids. The CDR3 nucleotides read TGTGCCAGCAGTTGGACAGGGGCGAGCACAGATACGCAGTATTTT. Its translation is CASSWTGASTDTQYF.

The chain employs TRBV5-1 and TRBJ1-4; D remains unclear. Per the germline V gene, CDR1 is SGHRS and CDR2 is YFSETQ. The V gene lost 0 bases and the J gene lost 4 bases, with 4 bases spanning the gap. The CDR3 spans 13 residues. CDR3 residues: CASSLAHNEKLFF. Written as DNA, the CDR3 is TGCGCCAGCAGCTTGGCCCATAATGAAAAACTGTTTTTT.

The chain employs TRBV11-2 and TRBJ2-1; 10 nucleotides match TRBD1. The germline V gene encodes CDR1 SGHAT and CDR2 FQNNGV. The CDR3 covers 17 residues. V shed 3 bases and J 0 bases; nucleotides not matched to a gene: 5. The CDR3 reads CASSFHGTGDSYNEQFF. In nucleotides, the CDR3 is TGTGCCAGCAGCTTTCACGGGACAGGGGACTCCTACAATGAGCAGTTCTTC.